What follows is one TCR beta chain and its context. Its antigen is undetermined. RNA extraction was followed by reverse transcription into cDNA, which acted as the sequencing template. Using immunoSEQ multiplex PCR, the repertoire was profiled, and TCRdb retains in-frame clones only, with some absent. The data show fewer than 250,000 clones, 43% seen once. Specified treatment: oral pan-JAK inhibitor, 5-10 mg twice daily. Peripheral blood and lesional scalp punch biopsies came from alopecia areata patients. The data belong to a study of CD8+ T cells in alopecia areata. Study-wide context: At a dose of 5 to 10 mg twice daily, oral tofacitinib was given to treated patients. Study results and limitations: Tofacitinib produced a significant decrease in scalp clonality and in expanded CD8+ clones among the top 100.

The V gene end was trimmed by 3 bases and the J gene end by 1 base; junction bases not matched to a gene: 11. CDR1 KGHSH and CDR2 LQKENI come from the germline V gene. The CDR3 is 17 amino acids. This specimen consisted of CD4+ T cells sorted from blood, obtained between weeks 36 and 40, from a patient treated with tofacitinib. The sequence derives from a human donor with alopecia areata. This chain joins TRBV18 and TRBJ2-5; 7 positions agree with TRBD2. CDR3 DNA sequence: TGTGCCAGCTCACCCATAGGGGTAGCGGGCACCCAAGAGACCCAGTACTTC. Its translation: CASSPIGVAGTQETQYF.